This TCR beta chain was captured by sequencing in a study of long-term antiretroviral therapy in people with HIV. With survey level as its setting, the immunoSEQ assay was v3.0. The assay was immunoSEQ multiplex PCR, and TCRdb's table has in-frame clones only and misses some. This table holds 16,000 or so clones, around 80% found once. Germline CDR1 is LNHNV and CDR2 is YYDKDF (reference sequence). The CDR3 sequence is 20 residues long. Losses at the gene ends were 1 base for V and 0 bases for J; bases not matched to a gene: 10. Study outcomes and limitations: The study found narrower CDR3 length ranges in HIV repertoires than in controls.

This clone was detected only once. The antigen remains undetermined. This TCR came from a man aged 35-49 years with HIV. The chain has TRBV15 and TRBJ2-1, with TRBD2 matching 12 bases. The sample was unsorted PBMCs, taken 2.1 years after starting antiretroviral therapy. The CDR3 nucleotides read TGTGCCACCAGCAGAGCCACACTAGCGGGGGGTTGGGGCTCCTACAATGAGCAGTTCTTC. It specifies CATSRATLAGGWGSYNEQFF.